A single sample is the source of the 17 T cell receptor beta chains below, sequenced in a study of T cell changes during pregnancy in multiple sclerosis. Assay: immunoSEQ multiplex PCR; the TCRdb copy retains only in-frame clones and omits some. Found here are about 24,000 clones, more than 90% of them singletons; the top ten hold roughly a tenth. This material consisted of CD8+ T cells from peripheral blood mononuclear cells, taken in the third trimester of pregnancy. These receptors were taken from a female donor in good health, enrolled as a control in a pregnancy study.

The rearrangement uses TRBV7-9 and TRBJ2-7; 7 bases are a match to TRBD2. The CDR3 is 15 residues long. CDR1 is SEHNR, CDR2 FQNEAQ, per germline (reference sequence). J lost 2 bases, V lost 5 bases, and 9 bases had no gene match. The CDR3 protein is CASSTPSGLTYEQYF. In DNA form, the CDR3 reads TGTGCCAGCAGCACCCCTAGCGGCCTCACCTACGAGCAGTACTTC. Full variable domain (rest looked up from reference TRBV7-9 and TRBJ2-7): DTGVSQNPRHKITKRGQNVTFRCDPISEHNRLYWYRQTLGQGPEFLTYFQNEAQLEKSRLLSDRFSAERPKGSFSTLEIQRTEQGDSAMYLCASSTPSGLTYEQYFGPGTRLTVT.

The rearrangement joins TRBV2 to TRBJ2-1; 13 bases align to TRBD2. Unmatched junction bases numbered 12, after V lost 5 bases and J lost 8 bases. The V gene's germline CDR1 is SNHLY and CDR2 FYNNEI. The CDR3 is made up of 17 amino acids. CDR3 sequence reads: CASSKGLAGPNLDEQFF. The CDR3 region has the DNA TGTGCCAGCAGTAAGGGACTAGCGGGACCAAATCTGGATGAGCAGTTCTTC.

The chain recombines TRBV7-9 with TRBJ2-1; 10 bases align to TRBD2. This CDR3 comprises 15 residues. V was clipped by 4 bases and J by 4 bases; unmatched bases: 4. Germline assignment: CDR1 SEHNR and CDR2 FQNEAQ (reference sequence). The DNA for the CDR3 is TGTGCCAGCAGCTCAGGACTAGCGGCTTACAATGAGCAGTTCTTC. Its protein is CASSSGLAAYNEQFF.

The CDR3 DNA sequence: TGTGCCAGCAGTGATGGGGGGGATCCGACAGATACGCAGTATTTT. It encodes CASSDGGDPTDTQYF. J is TRBJ2-3 and V is TRBV6-4; 7 bases are shared with TRBD2. The V gene's germline CDR1 is MRHNA and CDR2 SNTAGT. The J segment lost 3 bases and the V segment lost 3 bases, leaving 6 bases of the junction unmatched. The CDR3 loop spans 15 amino acids.

The chain uses TRBV6-5 and TRBJ1-1, with 9 bases aligning to TRBD1. Germline-derived CDR1 and CDR2 are MNHEY and SVGAGI. V shed 6 bases and J 2 bases; nucleotides not matched to a gene: 7. This CDR3 contains 15 residues. CDR3 region: CASSPRTGDNTEAFF. The CDR3, as DNA: TGTGCCAGCAGCCCCCGGACAGGGGATAACACTGAAGCTTTCTTT.

V usage is TRBV6-6 and J usage is TRBJ2-2, with TRBD1 matching 9 bases. The CDR3 covers 14 residues. Germline-derived CDR1 and CDR2 are MNHNY and SVGAGI (reference sequence). The junction had 4 bases not matched to a gene; V was cut back by 7 bases and J by 4 bases. Written as DNA, the CDR3 is TGTGCCAGCACCGACAGGGGGGCCACCGGGGAGCTGTTTTTT. Encoded protein: CASTDRGATGELFF.

J is TRBJ2-5 and V is TRBV10-3; weak D call: TRBD2 (5 bases). This CDR3 comprises 17 residues. CDR1 and CDR2 (germline): ENHRY, SYGVKD. Between the trimmed V and J ends, which lost 2 bases and 0 bases, there was a span of 16 bases. The CDR3 region has the DNA TGTGCCATCAGTGAGGGAGCGGAGTCTAACTACCAAGAGACCCAGTACTTC. Amino acids: CAISEGAESNYQETQYF.

The rearrangement joins TRBV7-9 to TRBJ2-5, with TRBD1 matching over 8 bases. This CDR3 region has 13 residues. V shed 8 bases and J 7 bases; nucleotides not matched to a gene: 9. CDR1 and CDR2 from the germline V gene are SEHNR and FQNEAQ (reference sequence). The CDR3 DNA follows: TGTGCCAGCCGGAAGACAGGGGATGGGACCCAGTACTTC. It codes for CASRKTGDGTQYF.

This sequence joins TRBV11-2 and TRBJ1-1, with D uncertain. This CDR3 has 12 amino acids. The V end was cut by 7 bases, the J end by 5 bases, with 11 bases between. Looked up from germline, CDR1 is SGHAT and CDR2 is FQNNGV. As DNA, the CDR3 is TGTGCCAGCACCCCCCCGGGAACTGAAGCTTTCTTT. Translating it yields CASTPPGTEAFF.

The chain carries TRBV9 and TRBJ2-7; the D gene is possibly TRBD2 (6 bases). The CDR3 sequence is 15 residues long. Germline loops: CDR1 SGDLS, CDR2 YYNGEE. V was shortened by 3 bases and J by 0 bases, with 13 bases between the two germline ends. The CDR3, as DNA: TGTGCCAGCAGCGCCCTGGGCGGGGCCTCCTACGAGCAGTACTTC. This sequence encodes CASSALGGASYEQYF.

CDR3 loop: CASSFATGVHEQYF. The CDR3 DNA sequence: TGTGCCAGCAGCTTTGCCACAGGAGTCCACGAGCAGTACTTC. The chain employs TRBV5-6 and TRBJ2-7; maybe TRBD1 (5 bases). The CDR3 runs 14 residues. V was cut by 2 bases and J by 5 bases, with 14 bases left in between. From germline, CDR1 is SGHDT and CDR2 YYEEEE.

This rearrangement joins TRBV7-9 to TRBJ2-3; TRBD1 might be the D (6 bases). The V gene lost 9 bases and the J gene lost 4 bases, with 17 bases spanning the gap. Germline V CDR1 and CDR2: SEHNR, FQNEAQ (reference sequence). CDR3 length: 14 amino acids. The CDR3 region has the DNA TGTGCCAGTATCGGGGACAAACTACCAGATACGCAGTATTTT. Translating it yields CASIGDKLPDTQYF.

The chain joins TRBV6-6 to TRBJ1-2; D is unclear. Trimming took off 7 bases at V and 6 bases at J, with 15 bases between the two ends. This CDR3 comprises 13 residues. In germline, CDR1 is MNHNY, CDR2 SVGAGI (reference sequence). CDR3 bases: TGTGCCAGCAACCCATCACGGGAGGATGGCTACACCTTC. Its translation is CASNPSREDGYTF.

V gene TRBV7-2 combines with J gene TRBJ1-4; 7 bases map to TRBD1. CDR1 is SGHTA and CDR2 is FQGNSA in the germline V gene. V shed 1 base, J shed 7 bases, and the junction held 6 bases outside the gene matches. CDR3 length: 15 amino acids. This chain's CDR3 is CASSLVTGAGEKLFF. Here the CDR3 DNA reads TGTGCCAGCAGCTTAGTTACAGGGGCGGGTGAAAAACTGTTTTTT.

The chain carries TRBV27 and TRBJ2-1; no reliable D call. The germline gives CDR1 MNHEY, CDR2 SMNVEV (reference sequence). V gave up 8 bases and J gave up 0 bases, with 14 bases separating them. CDR3 length equals 15 residues. In DNA, the CDR3 is TGTGCCAGCGGAAGGTCCGCGGACTCCTACAATGAGCAGTTCTTC. It specifies CASGRSADSYNEQFF.

The rearrangement joins TRBV29-1 to TRBJ1-2; D call uncertain. Germline values: CDR1 SQVTM, CDR2 ANQGSEA. The CDR3 loop spans 11 amino acids. V was cut by 3 bases and J by 4 bases, with 6 bases left in between. CDR3 loop: CSVEGLYGYTF. The DNA for the CDR3 is TGCAGCGTTGAGGGCCTCTATGGCTACACCTTC.

This chain joins TRBV27 and TRBJ2-3; 7 positions agree with TRBD2. Germline-derived CDR1 and CDR2 are MNHEY and SMNVEV (reference sequence). The CDR3 extends over 13 amino acids. With 6 bases clipped from V and 7 bases from J, the junction kept 7 bases outside the gene matches. CDR3 bases: TGTGCCAGCAGCCCGGGGGGTGGGAATACGCAGTATTTT. This sequence encodes CASSPGGGNTQYF.